These 15 T cell receptor beta chains came from one sample sequenced in a study of T cell responses to AZD1222 COVID-19 vaccine. The data were produced by immunoSEQ multiplex PCR, yet TCRdb's version contains in-frame clones alone and is incomplete. Of some 130,000 clones in the sample, around nine tenths were seen once. Sequenced here: peripheral blood, sampled on day 0 of AZD1222 vaccination. These receptor sequences come from an adult in good health.

The chain carries TRBV18 and TRBJ1-1, with TRBD1 identical over 11 bases. Germline values: CDR1 KGHSH, CDR2 LQKENI. CDR3 length equals 16 residues. Trimming cost V 3 bases and J 0 bases; bases outside gene matches: 3. This CDR3 reads CASSPGQGAMNTEAFF. CDR3 nucleotide sequence: TGTGCCAGCTCACCCGGACAGGGGGCCATGAACACTGAAGCTTTCTTT.

The chain couples TRBV11-2 to TRBJ1-1; D gene unclear. V was cut by 6 bases and J by 11 bases, with 10 bases left in between. The germline gives CDR1 SGHAT, CDR2 FQNNGV. The CDR3 length is 10 residues. The CDR3 DNA sequence: TGTGCCAGCAGTTCCGGACTGGCTTTCTTT. This gives the protein CASSSGLAFF.

J is TRBJ2-2 and V is TRBV4-3, with 8 bases aligning to TRBD1. With V trimmed by 6 bases and J by 7 bases, 4 bases remained unmatched. The CDR3 extends over 13 amino acids. CDR1 LGHNA and CDR2 YSLEER come from the germline V gene. CDR3 nucleotide sequence: TGCGCCAGCAGTTTGACAGGGGACGGGGAGCTGTTTTTT. It codes for CASSLTGDGELFF.

V usage is TRBV29-1 and J usage is TRBJ2-1; 9 bases agree with TRBD2. The CDR3 consists of 13 residues. CDR1 and CDR2 (germline): SQVTM, ANQGSEA. The J segment lost 6 bases and the V segment lost 6 bases, leaving 6 bases of the junction unmatched. The CDR3 loop is CSVSPSGVNEQFF. The CDR3, as DNA: TGCAGCGTCTCCCCTAGCGGGGTCAATGAGCAGTTCTTC.

The rearrangement links TRBV6-5 to TRBJ1-1; maybe TRBD1 (5 bases). With 2 bases removed from V and 5 bases from J, the gap between germline ends came to 12 bases. Germline loops: CDR1 MNHEY, CDR2 SVGAGI. The CDR3 has 14 residues. As DNA, the CDR3 is TGTGCCAGCAGTTACGGGGGGGTGAGTACTGAAGCTTTCTTT. This translates into CASSYGGVSTEAFF.

The rearrangement uses TRBV5-6 and TRBJ2-1; D gene unclear. Looked up from germline, CDR1 is SGHDT and CDR2 is YYEEEE. With 0 bases removed from V and 10 bases from J, the gap between germline ends came to 11 bases. The CDR3 is 13 amino acids. This chain's CDR3 is CASSLDPPREQFF. In DNA, the CDR3 is TGTGCCAGCAGCTTGGACCCACCAAGAGAGCAGTTCTTC.

The J gene is TRBJ1-2, the V gene TRBV24-1, with 8 bases aligning to TRBD1. The V segment lost 7 bases and the J segment 7 bases; nucleotides outside the gene matches: 10. Germline V gene data show CDR1 as KGHDR and CDR2 as SFDVKD. The CDR3 loop spans 14 amino acids. The CDR3 sequence: CATRGVRDRSGYTF. The CDR3 region has the DNA TGTGCCACCAGGGGGGTCCGGGACAGGAGTGGCTACACCTTC.

The chain links TRBV10-3 to TRBJ1-2, with a weak D call TRBD1 (6 bases). In germline, CDR1 is ENHRY, CDR2 SYGVKD. CDR3 length: 15 residues. Trimming removed 0 bases from V and 4 bases from J, with 12 bases in between. For the CDR3, the DNA is TGTGCCATCAGTGAGTCTAGGACAGTCGCCTATGGCTACACCTTC. Translated, it gives CAISESRTVAYGYTF.

In its sample, this clone was seen a few times. V is TRBV27 and J is TRBJ2-7; 9 nucleotides line up with TRBD2. The length of the CDR3 is 13 residues. Per germline, CDR1 MNHEY and CDR2 SMNVEV (reference sequence). Losses at the gene ends were 5 bases for V and 5 bases for J; bases not matched to a gene: 4. The CDR3 nucleotides read TGTGCCAGCAGTCTTAGGACTAGCGACGAGCAGTACTTC. Protein product: CASSLRTSDEQYF.

The V gene is TRBV11-3, the J gene TRBJ1-3; D remains unclear. V gave up 3 bases and J gave up 0 bases, with 12 bases separating them. The germline V gene has CDR1 SGHNT and CDR2 YENEEA. The CDR3 extends over 16 amino acids. CDR3 region: CASSFGPPGSGNTIYF. CDR3 DNA: TGTGCCAGCAGCTTTGGGCCCCCGGGCTCTGGAAACACCATATATTTT.

The chain combines TRBV28 with TRBJ2-3; 9 bases line up with TRBD1. Germline trimming cut 5 bases from V and 4 bases from J; bases unmatched to any gene: 10. In germline, CDR1 is MDHEN, CDR2 SYDVKM. CDR3 length equals 16 residues. The CDR3 sequence is CASSQLQGAEADTQYF. The CDR3 nucleotides are TGTGCCAGCAGTCAACTACAGGGGGCGGAGGCAGATACGCAGTATTTT.

Only a few counts were recorded for this clone. In the same sample, other DNA sequences code for this CDR3. The J gene is TRBJ1-1, the V gene TRBV14, with D hard to call. Germline V gives CDR1 SGHDN, CDR2 FVKESK. V was pared by 1 base and J by 7 bases, with 10 bases between. The CDR3 has 13 amino acids. The CDR3 reads CASSQVGGNEAFF. CDR3 in DNA: TGTGCCAGCAGCCAAGTTGGAGGGAATGAAGCTTTCTTT.

The rearrangement uses TRBV5-1 and TRBJ2-3; 10 positions agree with TRBD1. The ends lost 4 bases at V and 2 bases at J; junction bases unmatched: 7. The CDR3 totals 16 residues. Germline-derived CDR1 and CDR2 are SGHRS and YFSETQ. The CDR3 nucleotides are TGCGCCAGCAGCCCCGGGACAGGGGCGATCACAGATACGCAGTATTTT. This translates into CASSPGTGAITDTQYF.

The V and J genes are TRBV7-2 and TRBJ1-4, with D hard to call. Germline V gene sequence: CDR1 SGHTA, CDR2 FQGNSA. This CDR3 has 15 residues. V gave up 0 bases and J gave up 8 bases, with 13 bases separating them. CDR3: CASSLAGRAEEKLFF. The CDR3 DNA reads TGTGCCAGCAGCTTAGCAGGGCGAGCAGAAGAAAAACTGTTTTTT.

The genes are TRBV2 and TRBJ2-2; TRBD2 agrees at 7 bases. The CDR3 consists of 15 residues. Trimming took 8 bases from V and 4 from J; bases not matched to a gene: 10. Germline lookup yields CDR1 SNHLY and CDR2 FYNNEI. CDR3 sequence reads: CASAVGGVGTGELFF. The CDR3 DNA is TGTGCCAGCGCCGTTGGGGGGGTGGGCACCGGGGAGCTGTTTTTT.